Presented here are 13 T cell receptor beta chains from one specimen sequenced in a study of T cell responses to AZD1222 COVID-19 vaccine. TCRdb's table, derived via immunoSEQ multiplex PCR, lists solely in-frame clones and lacks some. The table lists 200,000 or so clones, around 90% of them singletons. Sequenced here: peripheral blood, sampled on day 0 of AZD1222 vaccination. The receptors were sampled from an adult in good health.

This sequence joins TRBV9 and TRBJ2-7; 9 bases are a match to TRBD1. The CDR3 covers 15 residues. Germline loops: CDR1 SGDLS, CDR2 YYNGEE. V trimming: 4 bases; J trimming: 6 bases; junction bases outside the gene matches: 11. CDR3 nucleotides: TGTGCCAGCAGCAGGCGGACAGGGGAAATAGGCGAGCAGTACTTC. Translating it yields CASSRRTGEIGEQYF. Full variable domain (remainder filled in from reference TRBV9 and TRBJ2-7): DSGVTQTPKHLITATGQRVTLRCSPRSGDLSVYWYQQSLDQGLQFLIQYYNGEERAKGNILERFSAQQFPDLHSELNLSSLELGDSALYFCASSRRTGEIGEQYFGPGTRLTVT.

The chain is built from TRBV6-2 or TRBV6-3 and TRBJ1-2; 7 nucleotides agree with TRBD1. The V and J ends lost 4 bases and 6 bases, in that order; junction bases with no gene match: 5. The germline V gene encodes CDR1 MNHEY and CDR2 SVGEGT. The CDR3 spans 13 residues. In DNA form, the CDR3 reads TGTGCCAGCAGTTCAACAGGGGTCCATGGCTACACCTTC. This translates into CASSSTGVHGYTF.

The chain uses TRBV7-3 and TRBJ1-1; unclear D gene. This CDR3 is 13 amino acids long. Germline V gene lookup returns CDR1 SGHTA and CDR2 FQGTGA. The V end lost 4 bases, the J end lost 4 bases, and 10 bases lay between the germline ends. This CDR3 reads CASSSGWGTEAFF. Here the CDR3 DNA reads TGTGCCAGCAGCTCTGGATGGGGCACTGAAGCTTTCTTT.

The chain employs TRBV5-1 and TRBJ1-3; 8 nucleotides agree with TRBD1. The CDR3 spans 19 residues. Germline trimming cut 1 base from V and 0 bases from J; bases unmatched to any gene: 12. The germline CDR1 and CDR2 sequences are SGHRS and YFSETQ. The CDR3 bases are TGCGCCAGCAGCTTGCCCGGGACAGGTCCCTACAGCTCTGGAAACACCATATATTTT. Amino acids: CASSLPGTGPYSSGNTIYF.

The chain links TRBV7-6 to TRBJ2-5, with no clear D. V shed 5 bases and J shed 2 bases, with 9 bases lying between them. There are 13 residues in the CDR3. The germline V gene encodes CDR1 SGHVS and CDR2 FNYEAQ. CDR3 residues: CASSAYSQETQYF. The CDR3 DNA sequence: TGTGCCAGCAGCGCTTATAGTCAAGAGACCCAGTACTTC.

This clone was counted a single time. The rearrangement uses TRBV2 and TRBJ1-6; 7 nucleotides line up with TRBD1. The CDR3 consists of 19 residues. J was trimmed by 0 bases and V by 6 bases; bases with no gene match: 14. The V gene's germline CDR1 is SNHLY and CDR2 FYNNEI. For the CDR3, the DNA is TGTGCCAGCAGGGAGGCCATATGGGACAGCGGCTCCTATAATTCACCCCTCCACTTT. The encoded protein is CASREAIWDSGSYNSPLHF.

This clone showed up just a few times. This chain links TRBV27 with TRBJ1-5; D is undetermined. Germline V lookup: CDR1 MNHEY, CDR2 SMNVEV (reference sequence). V shed 1 base and J shed 0 bases, with 7 bases lying between them. This CDR3 region has 15 residues. This chain's CDR3 is CASSLFGVSNQPQHF. Written as DNA, the CDR3 is TGTGCCAGCAGTTTATTTGGGGTTAGCAATCAGCCCCAGCATTTT.

This sequence joins TRBV10-3 and TRBJ1-6, with 10 bases lining up with TRBD1. The CDR3 is 13 residues long. The junction had 3 bases not matched to a gene; V was cut back by 10 bases and J by 6 bases. CDR1 and CDR2 (germline): ENHRY, SYGVKD. CDR3 sequence reads: CANGQGVNSPLHF. For the CDR3, the DNA is TGTGCCAACGGACAGGGGGTTAATTCACCCCTCCACTTT.

The V and J genes are TRBV4-2 and TRBJ2-1; the D is unclear. Germline V lookup: CDR1 LGHNA, CDR2 YNFKEQ. The CDR3 loop spans 13 amino acids. Trimming left V 3 bases short and J 0 bases short, with 3 bases between. CDR3: CASSQLSYNEQFF. As DNA, the CDR3 is TGTGCCAGCAGCCAGCTCTCCTACAATGAGCAGTTCTTC.

This chain uses TRBV27 with TRBJ2-2; the D is unclear. CDR1 MNHEY and CDR2 SMNVEV come from the germline V gene (reference sequence). The CDR3 spans 14 residues. The V and J ends lost 3 bases and 7 bases respectively, with 12 bases between them. CDR3 coding DNA: TGTGCCAGCAGTTTTTCGGGCGGTGGCGGGGAGCTGTTTTTT. Translating gives CASSFSGGGGELFF.

The V gene is TRBV4-3, the J gene TRBJ1-1, with a weak D call TRBD1 (5 bases). With 0 bases removed from V and 8 bases from J, the gap between germline ends came to 10 bases. The CDR3 spans 13 residues. Germline loops: CDR1 LGHNA, CDR2 YSLEER. CDR3 sequence: CASSQDRQLEAFF. The CDR3 DNA reads as TGCGCCAGCAGCCAAGATCGACAGTTGGAAGCTTTCTTT.

This clone was seen a single time. The genes are TRBV6-5 and TRBJ2-2; possibly TRBD1 for D (5 bases). The CDR3 runs to 15 residues. With 5 bases removed from V and 6 bases from J, the gap between germline ends came to 16 bases. Per germline, CDR1 MNHEY and CDR2 SVGAGI. CDR3 bases: TGTGCCAGCAGTCGTAGGGGTACGGTGCCCGGGGAGCTGTTTTTT. Protein product: CASSRRGTVPGELFF.

The gene calls are TRBV3-1 (or the pseudogene TRBV3-2) and TRBJ2-1; D possibly corresponds to TRBD1 (5 bases). In germline, CDR1 is LGHDT, CDR2 YNNKEL (reference sequence). The CDR3 extends over 14 amino acids. The ends were cut back, 0 bases at V and 6 bases at J, with 9 bases in the middle. The CDR3 region is CASSQDDSGNEQFF. The CDR3, as DNA: TGTGCCAGCAGCCAAGACGACAGTGGCAATGAGCAGTTCTTC.